These 5 T cell receptor beta chains originate from one sample sequenced in a study of cytomegalovirus exposure and HLA in healthy donors. Use of 60 Vbeta and 13 Jbeta primers characterized the PCR. Sequenced by immunoSEQ multiplex PCR; TCRdb stores in-frame clones only, minus some. The sample carries about 140,000 clones, approximately 84% recorded once. The material sequenced was PBMCs. The source is a man aged 25-40 years in good health and CMV-seropositive.

This clone was counted only a few times. This chain connects TRBV2 to TRBJ1-4; D is unresolved. This CDR3 has 16 amino acids. CDR1 and CDR2 (germline): SNHLY, FYNNEI. The V gene lost 3 bases and the J gene lost 4 bases, with 15 bases spanning the gap. DNA of the CDR3: TGTGCCAGCAGTGATGGCGTGACACGCAGTAATGAAAAACTGTTTTTT. Translating it yields CASSDGVTRSNEKLFF. Using reference TRBV2 and TRBJ1-4 for the parts outside the CDR3, the full variable domain is EPEVTQTPSHQVTQMGQEVILRCVPISNHLYFYWYRQILGQKVEFLVSFYNNEISEKSEIFDDQFSVERPDGSNFTLKIRSTKLEDSAMYFCASSDGVTRSNEKLFFGSGTQLSVL.

V and J are TRBV9 and TRBJ2-1, with D possibly being TRBD2 (6 bases). The V gene's germline CDR1 is SGDLS and CDR2 YYNGEE. The CDR3 contains 15 residues. Trimming removed 0 bases from V and 6 bases from J, with 13 bases in between. Written as DNA, the CDR3 is TGTGCCAGCAGCGTAGTGGGTAGCGGAGTCAATGAGCAGTTCTTC. Protein: CASSVVGSGVNEQFF. Based on the CDR3 plus reference TRBV9 and TRBJ2-1, the full variable domain is DSGVTQTPKHLITATGQRVTLRCSPRSGDLSVYWYQQSLDQGLQFLIQYYNGEERAKGNILERFSAQQFPDLHSELNLSSLELGDSALYFCASSVVGSGVNEQFFGPGTRLTVL.

As to this clone: One junction end disagrees with the germline gene, perhaps due to a read error. CDR3 DNA sequence: TGTTCCAGCAGCCTTCAGGGGGATGCAGATACGCAGTATTTT. Protein product: CSSSLQGDADTQYF. The chain uses TRBV7-9 and TRBJ2-3, with 7 bases identical to TRBD1. Germline CDR1 SEHNR, CDR2 FQNEAQ (reference sequence). CDR3 length equals 14 residues.

The chain links TRBV15 to TRBJ1-1; D unclear. CDR3 length: 16 amino acids. V lost 1 base, J lost 6 bases, and 18 bases lay in between. Germline V gene lookup returns CDR1 LNHNV and CDR2 YYDKDF (reference sequence). The DNA for the CDR3 is TGTGCCACCAGCAGAGGCCCGGTAGCTACTGGCGCTGAAGCTTTCTTT. Amino acid sequence: CATSRGPVATGAEAFF.

The J gene is TRBJ2-7, the V gene TRBV5-1, with 7 bases fitting TRBD2. Germline values: CDR1 SGHRS, CDR2 YFSETQ. V lost 7 bases, J lost 0 bases, and 10 bases stayed unmatched. The CDR3 loop spans 15 amino acids. The CDR3 protein is CASDRGDLSSYEQYF. The CDR3 DNA is TGCGCCAGCGACCGGGGGGATCTAAGCTCCTACGAGCAGTACTTC.